This is a list of T cell receptor beta chains from one sample in a study of Ad26.COV2.S vaccination and SARS-CoV-2 variants. TCRdb's copy holds only in-frame clones and misses some; the assay was immunoSEQ multiplex PCR. The sample shows roughly 450,000 clones, approximately 92% of them seen only once. This specimen consisted of peripheral blood, obtained in a trial of Ad26.COV2.S vaccine versus placebo. The receptors stem from a person aged 18 to 59 who received the Ad26.COV2.S COVID-19 vaccine or a placebo. The CDR3 runs from the conserved cysteine through the conserved F or W. The D gene is left open where the match is weak. The size entry is marked missing in some rows and otherwise reads once, few, many or a size class.

clone size,D gene,J gene,V gene,CDR3 DNA,CDR3 protein
.,TRBD1,TRBJ2-7,TRBV11-2,TGTGCCAGCAGCACCCTTGCGGGACAGGGGATCTACGAGCAGTACTTC,CASSTLAGQGIYEQYF
once,TRBD1,TRBJ1-5,TRBV19,TGTGCCACCATGGATACCGGGACAGGCCTTACCTATAGCAATCAGCCCCAGCATTTT,CATMDTGTGLTYSNQPQHF
.,TRBD1,TRBJ1-2,TRBV5-1,TGCGCCAGCAGCTTGTCTGGGACAGGGGTAAAGAATGGCTACACCTTC,CASSLSGTGVKNGYTF
.,.,TRBJ2-1,TRBV4-2,TGTGCCAGCAGCCCGACAGGCAGCTCCTACAATGAGCAGTTCTTC,CASSPTGSSYNEQFF
.,TRBD1,TRBJ1-6,TRBV5-4,TGTGCCAGCAGCCGATATACAGGGGGTTCACCCCTCCACTTT,CASSRYTGGSPLHF
.,TRBD1,TRBJ1-2,TRBV6-5,TGTGCCAGCAGTTATCTTGGACAGGGGACTAACTATGGCTACACCTTC,CASSYLGQGTNYGYTF
.,.,TRBJ2-7,TRBV5-4,TGTGCCAGCAGCTCGCCCCCCGGGATTTCCTCTCACGAGCAGTACTTC,CASSSPPGISSHEQYF
.,.,TRBJ1-1,TRBV2,TGTGCCAGCAGGACCAATAGGGGTTACGAGAAGAACACTGAAGCTTTCTTT,CASRTNRGYEKNTEAFF
.,TRBD1,TRBJ1-5,TRBV2,TGTGCCAGCCGGACAGGGGGTCAGCCCCAGCATTTT,CASRTGGQPQHF
.,.,TRBJ1-1,TRBV6-5,TGTGCCAGCAGGAGGACGGCTACCCAAACTGAAGCTTTCTTT,CASRRTATQTEAFF
.,TRBD2,TRBJ2-1,TRBV18,TGTGCCAGCTCACTAGCGGGAGACTCCTACAATGAGCAGTTCTTC,CASSLAGDSYNEQFF
.,TRBD2,TRBJ2-1,TRBV30,TGTGCCTGGAGTGTAGGGATTAGCGGGAGAGGCAATGAGCAGTTCTTC,CAWSVGISGRGNEQFF
few,.,TRBJ2-2,TRBV30,TGTGCCTGGAGCAGGGGGGTCGGGGAGCTGTTTTTT,CAWSRGVGELFF
.,.,TRBJ1-5,TRBV19,TGTGCCAGTAGTATAGCAGGAGGTTCCAATCAGCCCCAGCATTTT,CASSIAGGSNQPQHF
.,TRBD2,TRBJ2-7,TRBV6-2/TRBV6-3,TGTGCCAGCAGTTACTCTGGACTAGCGGGAGGTGAAGGTTACGAGCAGTACTTC,CASSYSGLAGGEGYEQYF
.,TRBD1,TRBJ2-5,TRBV9,TGTGCCAGCAGCGTAGGTGGGACAGGATTAGAGACCCAGTACTTC,CASSVGGTGLETQYF
.,.,TRBJ2-3,TRBV6-6,TGTGCCAGCAGTTACTCGAAATCGGGCGCGCGTATCTATTTT,CASSYSKSGARIYF
.,.,TRBJ2-5,TRBV28,TGTGCCAGCAGATCTACGGGACGACAGACCCAGTACTTC,CASRSTGRQTQYF
.,.,TRBJ1-3,TRBV19,TGTGCCAGTAGTATACAAGGGGGACCTGGAAACACCATATATTTT,CASSIQGGPGNTIYF
.,TRBD1,TRBJ1-1,TRBV7-9,TGTGCCAGCAGCTCAAGACAGGGGTTCACTGAAGCTTTCTTT,CASSSRQGFTEAFF
.,TRBD2,TRBJ2-1,TRBV18,TGTGCCAGCTCACCACTAGCGGGAGCCTACAATGAGCAGTTCTTC,CASSPLAGAYNEQFF
.,TRBD2,TRBJ2-7,TRBV7-9,TGTGCCAGCAGCTTAGGAGGGACTAGCTACGAGCAGTACTTC,CASSLGGTSYEQYF
.,.,TRBJ1-2,TRBV7-8,TGTGCCAGCAGCTTAGCCCTAACATCTTACTATGGCTACACCTTC,CASSLALTSYYGYTF
.,.,TRBJ2-1,TRBV10-1,TGCGCCAGCAGTGAGGGGGTTGGGCGGGGTAATGAGCAGTTCTTC,CASSEGVGRGNEQFF
.,.,TRBJ2-7,TRBV7-9,TGTGCCAGCAGCCCCCTAGCGAACCTCTACGAGCAGTACTTC,CASSPLANLYEQYF
once,.,TRBJ1-4,TRBV2,TGTGCCAGCAGTGAAGGGACAGCGTATGAAAAACTGTTTTTT,CASSEGTAYEKLFF
.,TRBD1,TRBJ2-7,TRBV6-2/TRBV6-3,TGTGCCAGCAGTTCTCAAGGGACAGGGTCGAGCGAGCAGTACTTC,CASSSQGTGSSEQYF
.,.,TRBJ1-1,TRBV30,TGTGCCTGGAGGTTCTCTACCTACGGGACTGAAGCTTTCTTT,CAWRFSTYGTEAFF
.,.,TRBJ1-6,TRBV5-4,TGTGCCACTAACGATCAGGGACTAAATAATTCACCCCTCCACTTT,CATNDQGLNNSPLHF
.,.,TRBJ1-2,TRBV12-3/TRBV12-4,TGTGCCAGCAGCCGCTCCGGCTCAGAAGGCTACACCTTC,CASSRSGSEGYTF
.,.,TRBJ1-4,TRBV3-1/TRBV3-2,TGTGCCAGCAGCTTCAGGGGAACTAATGAAAAACTGTTTTTT,CASSFRGTNEKLFF
.,TRBD1,TRBJ1-3,TRBV6-6,TGTGCCAGCAGTTACCCGACAGGGGTCGGAAACACCATATATTTT,CASSYPTGVGNTIYF
.,.,TRBJ1-4,TRBV7-8,TGTGCCAGCAGCTTAGTAGGAACGGTTGCAACTAATGAAAAACTGTTTTTT,CASSLVGTVATNEKLFF
once,TRBD1,TRBJ2-7,TRBV7-9,TGTGCCAGCCGCCCTTTCGGGACAGGGTTCCTATACGAGCAGTACTTC,CASRPFGTGFLYEQYF
.,TRBD2,TRBJ2-1,TRBV4-3,TGCGCCAGCAGCCAAGGCAGCGGGAGGCCTTACAATGAGCAGTTCTTC,CASSQGSGRPYNEQFF
.,TRBD1,TRBJ2-7,TRBV27,TGTGCCAGCAGTTTAAGACAGGGCGCGAACTACGAGCAGTACTTC,CASSLRQGANYEQYF
.,TRBD2,TRBJ2-1,TRBV12-3/TRBV12-4,TGTGCCAGCAGTGGGGGGGACCGCCTTCGCCAGTTCTTC,CASSGGDRLRQFF
.,TRBD1,TRBJ1-6,TRBV14,TGTGCCAGCAGCCACCGACAGGGAGTTAATTCACCCCTCCACTTT,CASSHRQGVNSPLHF
once,.,TRBJ2-7,TRBV9,TGTGCCAGCAGCGTAGCTGAGGGAGTCCCTTCCTACGAGCAGTACTTC,CASSVAEGVPSYEQYF